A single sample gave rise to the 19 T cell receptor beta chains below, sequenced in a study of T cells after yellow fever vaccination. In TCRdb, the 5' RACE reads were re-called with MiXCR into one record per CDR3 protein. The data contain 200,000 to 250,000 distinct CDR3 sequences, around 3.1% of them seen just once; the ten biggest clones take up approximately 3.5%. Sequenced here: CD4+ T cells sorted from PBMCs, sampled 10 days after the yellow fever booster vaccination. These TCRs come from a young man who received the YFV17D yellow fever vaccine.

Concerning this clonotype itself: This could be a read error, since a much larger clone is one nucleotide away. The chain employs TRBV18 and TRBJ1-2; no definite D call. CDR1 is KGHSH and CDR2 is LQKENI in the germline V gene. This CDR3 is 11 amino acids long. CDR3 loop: CASTPDTGYTF. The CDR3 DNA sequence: TGTGCCAGCACACCAGACACTGGCTACACCTTC. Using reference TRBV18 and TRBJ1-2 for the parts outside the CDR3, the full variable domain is NAGVMQNPRHLVRRRGQEARLRCSPMKGHSHVYWYRQLPEEGLKFMVYLQKENIIDESGMPKERFSAEFPKEGPSILRIQQVVRGDSAAYFCASTPDTGYTFGSGTRLTVV.

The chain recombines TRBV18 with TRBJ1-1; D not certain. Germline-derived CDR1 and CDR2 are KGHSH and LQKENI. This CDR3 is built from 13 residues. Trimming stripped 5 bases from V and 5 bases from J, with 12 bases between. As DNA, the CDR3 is TGTGCCAGCTCATCTTCTGAGGAGACTGAAGCTTTCTTT. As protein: CASSSSEETEAFF.

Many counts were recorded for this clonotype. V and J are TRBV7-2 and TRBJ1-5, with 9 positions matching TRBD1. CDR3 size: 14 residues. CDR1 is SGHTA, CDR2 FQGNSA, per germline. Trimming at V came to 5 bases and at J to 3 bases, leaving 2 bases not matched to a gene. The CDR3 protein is CASSGTGFNQPQHF. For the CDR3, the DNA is TGTGCCAGCAGCGGGACAGGGTTCAATCAGCCCCAGCATTTT.

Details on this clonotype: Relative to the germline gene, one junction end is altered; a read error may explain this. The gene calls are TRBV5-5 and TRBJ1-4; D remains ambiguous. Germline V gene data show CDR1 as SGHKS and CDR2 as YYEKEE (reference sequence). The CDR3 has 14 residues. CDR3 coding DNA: TGTGCCAGCAGAACCGGGCGGAGTAATGAAATACTGTTTTTT. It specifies CASRTGRSNEILFF.

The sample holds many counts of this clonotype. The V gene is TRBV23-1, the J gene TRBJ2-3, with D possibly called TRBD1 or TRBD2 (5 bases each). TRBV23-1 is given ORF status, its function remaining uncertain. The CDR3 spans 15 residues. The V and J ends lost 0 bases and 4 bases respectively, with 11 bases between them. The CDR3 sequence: CASSQSAREPDTQYF. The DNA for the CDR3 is TGCGCCAGCAGTCAATCGGCCAGGGAGCCAGATACGCAGTATTTT.

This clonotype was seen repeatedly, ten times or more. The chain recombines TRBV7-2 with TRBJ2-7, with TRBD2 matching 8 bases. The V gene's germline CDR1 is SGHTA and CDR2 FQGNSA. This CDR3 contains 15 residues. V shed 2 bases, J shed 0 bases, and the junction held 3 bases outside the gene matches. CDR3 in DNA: TGTGCCAGCAGCTTAACGGCGGGGGGCTCCTACGAGCAGTACGTC. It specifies CASSLTAGGSYEQYV.

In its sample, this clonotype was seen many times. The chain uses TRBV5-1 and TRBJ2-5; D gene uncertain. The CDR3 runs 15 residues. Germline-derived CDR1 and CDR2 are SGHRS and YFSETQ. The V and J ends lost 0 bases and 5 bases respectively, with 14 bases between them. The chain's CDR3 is CASSLDALRVETQYF. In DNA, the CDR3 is TGCGCCAGCAGCTTGGACGCACTACGGGTGGAGACCCAGTACTTC.

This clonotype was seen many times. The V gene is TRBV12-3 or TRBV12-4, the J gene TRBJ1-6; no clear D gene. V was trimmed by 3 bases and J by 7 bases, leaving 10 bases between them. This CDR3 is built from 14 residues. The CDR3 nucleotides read TGTGCCAGCAGTTTTGGAGGAAAAAATTCACCCCTCCACTTT. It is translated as CASSFGGKNSPLHF.

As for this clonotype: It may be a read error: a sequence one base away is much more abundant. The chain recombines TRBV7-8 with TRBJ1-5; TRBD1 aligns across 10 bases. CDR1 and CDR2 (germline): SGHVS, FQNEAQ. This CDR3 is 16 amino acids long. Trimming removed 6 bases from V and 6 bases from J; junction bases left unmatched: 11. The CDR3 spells CASSTSGQGKFQPQHF. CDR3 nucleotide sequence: TGTGCCAGCAGTACCTCGGGACAGGGGAAATTTCAGCCCCAGCATTTT.

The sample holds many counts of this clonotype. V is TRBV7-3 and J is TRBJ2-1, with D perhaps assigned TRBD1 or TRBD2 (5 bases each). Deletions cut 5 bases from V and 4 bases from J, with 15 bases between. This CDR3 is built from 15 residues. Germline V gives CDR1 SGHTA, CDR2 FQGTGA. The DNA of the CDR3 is TGTGCCAGCAGCCCCGCCGGGGCAGGGTACAATGAGCAGTTCTTC. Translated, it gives CASSPAGAGYNEQFF.

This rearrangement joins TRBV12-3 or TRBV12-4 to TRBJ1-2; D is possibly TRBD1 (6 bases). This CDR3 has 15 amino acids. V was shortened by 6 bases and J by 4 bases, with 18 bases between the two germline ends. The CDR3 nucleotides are TGTGCCAGCAGCCGCCAGAGGGGGGCGGGCTATGGCTACACCTTC. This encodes CASSRQRGAGYGYTF.

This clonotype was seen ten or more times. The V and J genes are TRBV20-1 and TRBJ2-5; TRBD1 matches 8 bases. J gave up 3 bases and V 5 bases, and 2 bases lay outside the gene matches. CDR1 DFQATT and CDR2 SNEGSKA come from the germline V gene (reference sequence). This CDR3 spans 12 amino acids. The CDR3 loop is CSAGDRKETQYF. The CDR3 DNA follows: TGCAGTGCTGGGGACAGGAAAGAGACCCAGTACTTC.

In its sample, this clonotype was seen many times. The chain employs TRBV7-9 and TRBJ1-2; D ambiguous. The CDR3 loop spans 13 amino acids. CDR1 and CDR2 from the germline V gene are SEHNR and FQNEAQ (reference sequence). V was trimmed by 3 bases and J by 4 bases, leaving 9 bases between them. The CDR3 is CASSFGRFYGYTF. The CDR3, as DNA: TGTGCCAGCAGCTTCGGCCGATTCTATGGCTACACCTTC.

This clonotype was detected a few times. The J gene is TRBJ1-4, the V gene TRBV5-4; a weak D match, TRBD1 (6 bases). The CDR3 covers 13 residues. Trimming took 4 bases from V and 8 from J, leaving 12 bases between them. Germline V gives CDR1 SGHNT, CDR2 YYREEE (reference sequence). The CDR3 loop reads CASSVDSWEKLFF. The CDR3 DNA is TGTGCCAGCAGCGTGGACAGTTGGGAAAAACTGTTTTTT.

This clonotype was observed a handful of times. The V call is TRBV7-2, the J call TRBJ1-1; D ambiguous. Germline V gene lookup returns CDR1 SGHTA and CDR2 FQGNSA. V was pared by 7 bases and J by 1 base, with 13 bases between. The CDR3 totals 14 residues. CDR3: CASTPDTPNTEAFF. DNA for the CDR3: TGTGCCAGCACCCCTGACACGCCGAACACTGAAGCTTTCTTT.

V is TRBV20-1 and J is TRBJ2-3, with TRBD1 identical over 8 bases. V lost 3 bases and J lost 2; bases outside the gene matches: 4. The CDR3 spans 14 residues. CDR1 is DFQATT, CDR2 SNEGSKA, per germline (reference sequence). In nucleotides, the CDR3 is TGCAGTGCTAGCACAGGGGGAATCACAGATACGCAGTATTTT. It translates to CSASTGGITDTQYF.

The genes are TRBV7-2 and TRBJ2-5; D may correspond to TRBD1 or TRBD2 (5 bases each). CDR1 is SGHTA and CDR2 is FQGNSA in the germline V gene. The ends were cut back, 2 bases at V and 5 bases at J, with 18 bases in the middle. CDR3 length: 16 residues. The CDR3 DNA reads TGTGCCAGCAGCTTAACCCCGGGACGATCGTGGGAGACCCAGTACTTC. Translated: CASSLTPGRSWETQYF.

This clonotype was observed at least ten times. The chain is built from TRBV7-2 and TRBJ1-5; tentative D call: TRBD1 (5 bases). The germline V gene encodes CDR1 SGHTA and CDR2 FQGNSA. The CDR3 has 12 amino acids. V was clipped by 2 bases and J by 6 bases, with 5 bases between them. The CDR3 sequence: CASSLRGQPQHF. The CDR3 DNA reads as TGTGCCAGCAGCTTAAGGGGTCAGCCCCAGCATTTT.

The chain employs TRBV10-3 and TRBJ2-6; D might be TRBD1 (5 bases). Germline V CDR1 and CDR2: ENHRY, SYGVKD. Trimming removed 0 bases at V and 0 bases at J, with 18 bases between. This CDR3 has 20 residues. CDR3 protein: CAISESARLSGHSGANVLTF. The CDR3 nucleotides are TGTGCCATCAGTGAGTCGGCAAGGCTGTCAGGACACTCTGGGGCCAACGTCCTGACTTTC.